The present T cell receptor beta chain was sequenced within a study of blood T cell repertoires in COVID-19 (dated by TCRdb to 2018 to 2020). Regarding the research as a whole: The collaborator samples originated in the United States, Italy and Spain and spanned the acute and convalescent phases of COVID-19. The prospective study material was composed of cDNA or gDNA derived from T cells, B-cell-depleted T cells, or PBMCs. A de-identified subject ID, COVID-19 status, age in years and sex were almost always included in the sample metadata. The repertoires were made available in a free public database intended to serve as a resource for research on the immune response to SARS-CoV-2. Subjects who had been exposed to COVID-19, were actively infected with it, or had recovered from it provided the deeply sampled blood TCRbeta repertoires that made up the dataset. HLA class I and class II types, where available, came from metadata supplied by the sample provider rather than from assay-based typing. Samples came from the ongoing ImmuneRACE study (first 160 participants) plus 1,254 subjects from 6 global collaborators. General study outcomes and caveats: The quantity of clinical and demographic metadata differed by source and by participant and was supplied without curation.

TCRbeta CDR3 regions were amplified from genomic DNA by means of the immunoSEQ Assay, a bias-controlled multiplex PCR. For the original study's pipeline: Within the assay, amplification of reference gene primers was used to estimate how many nucleated cells each sample contained. To quantify the absolute abundance of each unique TCRbeta CDR3 rearrangement, sequence reads were collapsed and filtered. Productive Simpson clonality was computed per sample as the square root of Simpson's diversity index over productive rearrangements. TCRdb limited this immuneACCESS table to in-frame rearrangements with V and J called. A share of clones is missing; checked studies link under half to unresolved V genes, and the rest is unexplained. V and J calls and clone size are those listed in that table; D and trimming were worked out from the DNA. Across this sample there are roughly 260,000 clones, with 88% seen only once. The top ten constitute 2% to 2.5% of the sample.

Samples from volunteer blood donors who had recovered from COVID-19 were contributed by a second Seattle source. Each collaborating institution followed its own protocols to collect whole blood in K2EDTA tubes. For TCRbeta analysis, collaborators shipped samples as frozen whole blood, isolated PBMCs, or DNA extracted from either of those sample types. The CDR3 runs 14 residues from the cysteine to the phenylalanine. Only the CDR3 DNA stays, 42 bases, in frame from base 1. Cut back by 2 bases and 5 bases, the V and J ends lie 12 bases apart. The CDR1 and CDR2 encoded by the germline V gene are LGHNT and FRNRAP. Points on this clone: The target of this receptor is not known. Per-nucleotide qualities are absent, and no much larger clonotype sits a single base away.

The sequence was obtained from a woman aged 40 to 50 who had recovered from COVID-19. Recombination joined TRBV12-5 with TRBJ2-5; tentative D gene TRBD2, with 5 bases matching. The sequenced sample consisted of peripheral blood. The nucleotide sequence reads as follows: TGTGCTAGTGGTTTGTCGGGCGGGTCCGAGACCCAGTACTTC. Translation gives CASGLSGGSETQYF.